This T cell receptor (beta chain) was identified in a study of glioma-infiltrating T cells. Notes on the study in general: Tissue-blood divergence was below expectation in non-neoplastic patients, above in gliomas.

On this clonotype itself: What it binds is unknown.

In germline, CDR1 is DFQATT, CDR2 SNEGSKA (reference sequence). This CDR3 has 14 residues. V was trimmed by 7 bases and J by 6 bases, leaving 19 bases between them. Amplification of TCR alpha and beta CDR3 regions from RNA used iRepertoire nested multiplex PCR. TCRdb fed the multiplex PCR reads into MiXCR, producing one record per CDR3 protein. The sample includes more than 110,000 distinct CDR3 sequences, around 40% of them seen just once. The chain is built from TRBV20-1 and TRBJ2-1, with D tentatively TRBD2 (6 bases). This receptor was obtained from a human donor with low-grade glioma or glioblastoma, undergoing nonglioma brain surgery, or in good health (not recorded which). The sample comprised glioma tissue, nonneoplastic brain tissue, or PBMCs (not recorded which). DNA of the CDR3: TGCAGTGGGGAGGACCCGGGGCCTGGCAATGAGCAGTTCTTC. Encoded protein: CSGEDPGPGNEQFF.